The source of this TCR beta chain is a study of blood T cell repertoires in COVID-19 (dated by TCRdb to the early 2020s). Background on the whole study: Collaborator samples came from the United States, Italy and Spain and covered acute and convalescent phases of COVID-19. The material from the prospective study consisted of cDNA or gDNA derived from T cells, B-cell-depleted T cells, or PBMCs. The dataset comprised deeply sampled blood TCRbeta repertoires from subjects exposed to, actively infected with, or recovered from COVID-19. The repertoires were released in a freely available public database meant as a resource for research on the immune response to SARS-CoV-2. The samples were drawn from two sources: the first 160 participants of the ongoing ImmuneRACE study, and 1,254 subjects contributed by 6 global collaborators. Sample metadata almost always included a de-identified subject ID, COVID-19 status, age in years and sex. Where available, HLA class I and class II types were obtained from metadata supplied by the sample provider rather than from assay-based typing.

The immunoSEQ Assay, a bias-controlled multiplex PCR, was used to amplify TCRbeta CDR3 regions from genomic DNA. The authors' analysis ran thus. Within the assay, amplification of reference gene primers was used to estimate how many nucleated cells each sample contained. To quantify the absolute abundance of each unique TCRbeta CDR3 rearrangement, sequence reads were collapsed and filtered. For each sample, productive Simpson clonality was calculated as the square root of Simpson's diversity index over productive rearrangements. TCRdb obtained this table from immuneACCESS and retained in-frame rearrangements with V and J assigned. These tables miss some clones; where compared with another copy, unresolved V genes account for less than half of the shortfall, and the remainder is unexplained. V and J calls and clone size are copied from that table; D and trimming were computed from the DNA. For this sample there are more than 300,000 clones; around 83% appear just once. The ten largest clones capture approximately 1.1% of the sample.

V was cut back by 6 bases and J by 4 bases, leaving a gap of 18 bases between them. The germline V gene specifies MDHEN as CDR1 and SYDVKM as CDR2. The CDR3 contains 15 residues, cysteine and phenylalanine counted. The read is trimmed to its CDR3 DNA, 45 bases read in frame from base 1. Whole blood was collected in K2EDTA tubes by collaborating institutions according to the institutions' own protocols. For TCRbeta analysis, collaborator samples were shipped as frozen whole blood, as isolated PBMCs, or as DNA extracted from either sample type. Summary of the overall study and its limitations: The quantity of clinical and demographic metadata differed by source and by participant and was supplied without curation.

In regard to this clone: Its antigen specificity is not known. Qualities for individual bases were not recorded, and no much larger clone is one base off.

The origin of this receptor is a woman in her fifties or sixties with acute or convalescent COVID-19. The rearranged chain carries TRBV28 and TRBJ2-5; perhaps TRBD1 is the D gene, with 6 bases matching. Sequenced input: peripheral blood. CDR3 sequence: CASRTRGPASETQYF. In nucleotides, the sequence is TGTGCCAGCAGAACCAGGGGTCCCGCTTCAGAGACCCAGTACTTC.